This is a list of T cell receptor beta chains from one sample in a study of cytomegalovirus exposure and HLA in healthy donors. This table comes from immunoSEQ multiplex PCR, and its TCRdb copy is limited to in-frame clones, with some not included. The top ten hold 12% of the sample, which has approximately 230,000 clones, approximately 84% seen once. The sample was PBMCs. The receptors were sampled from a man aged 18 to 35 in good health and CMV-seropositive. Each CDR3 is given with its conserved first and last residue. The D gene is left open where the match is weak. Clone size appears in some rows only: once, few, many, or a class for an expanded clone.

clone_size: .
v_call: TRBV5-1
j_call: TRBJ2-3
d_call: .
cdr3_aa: CASTAGGRSTDTQYF
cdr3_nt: TGCGCCAGCACCGCCGGAGGGCGTAGCACAGATACGCAGTATTTT

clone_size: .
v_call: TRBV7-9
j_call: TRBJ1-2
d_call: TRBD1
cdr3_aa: CASSLGVGQGDGGYTF
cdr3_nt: TGTGCCAGCAGCTTAGGCGTGGGACAGGGAGACGGCGGCTACACCTTC

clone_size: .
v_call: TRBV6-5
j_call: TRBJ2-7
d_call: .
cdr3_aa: CASSYRGGGIYEQYF
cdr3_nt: TGTGCCAGCAGTTATAGGGGGGGAGGCATCTACGAGCAGTACTTC

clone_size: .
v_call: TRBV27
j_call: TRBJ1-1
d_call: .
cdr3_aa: CASSHRWNTEAFF
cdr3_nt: TGTGCCAGCAGTCACCGGTGGAACACTGAAGCTTTCTTT

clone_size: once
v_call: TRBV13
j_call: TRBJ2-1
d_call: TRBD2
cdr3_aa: CASSPSGTYNEQFF
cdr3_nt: TGTGCCAGCAGCCCCAGCGGGACCTACAATGAGCAGTTCTTC

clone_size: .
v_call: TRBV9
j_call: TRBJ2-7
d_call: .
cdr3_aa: CASNRTATYEQYF
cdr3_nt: TGTGCCAGCAACAGGACTGCTACCTACGAGCAGTACTTC

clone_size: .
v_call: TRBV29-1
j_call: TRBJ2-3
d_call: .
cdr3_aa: CSARLGADTQYF
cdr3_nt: TGCAGCGCCCGCCTGGGTGCAGATACGCAGTATTTT

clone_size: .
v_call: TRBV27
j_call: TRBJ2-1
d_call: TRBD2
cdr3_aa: CASSRLAGGNEQFF
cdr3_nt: TGTGCCAGCAGTCGACTAGCGGGAGGCAATGAGCAGTTCTTC

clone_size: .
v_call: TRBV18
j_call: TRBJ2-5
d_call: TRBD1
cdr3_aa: CASSPGTGPQETQYF
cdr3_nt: TGTGCCAGCTCACCCGGGACAGGACCCCAAGAGACCCAGTACTTC

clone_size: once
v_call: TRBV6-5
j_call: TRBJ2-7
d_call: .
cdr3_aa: CASIPAISGSYEQYF
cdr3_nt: TGTGCCAGCATCCCCGCTATTAGCGGATCCTACGAGCAGTACTTC

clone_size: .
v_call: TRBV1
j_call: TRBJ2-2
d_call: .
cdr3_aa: CTLGGANTGELFF
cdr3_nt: TGCACCCTAGGGGGGGCGAACACCGGGGAGCTGTTTTTT

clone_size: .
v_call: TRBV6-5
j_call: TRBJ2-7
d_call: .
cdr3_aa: CASSYGRGLTYEQYF
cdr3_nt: TGTGCCAGCAGTTACGGGCGGGGCCTAACCTACGAGCAGTACTTC

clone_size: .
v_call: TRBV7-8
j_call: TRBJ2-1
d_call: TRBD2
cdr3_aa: CASSLKTSGDNEQFF
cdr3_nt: TGTGCCAGCAGCCTCAAGACTAGCGGCGACAATGAGCAGTTCTTC

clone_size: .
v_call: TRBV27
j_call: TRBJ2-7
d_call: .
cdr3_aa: CASSTSTRSSYEQYF
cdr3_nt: TGTGCCAGCAGCACCAGCACTAGATCCTCCTACGAGCAGTACTTC

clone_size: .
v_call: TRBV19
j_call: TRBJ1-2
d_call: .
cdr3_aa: CASTRLRGGGYGYTF
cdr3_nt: TGTGCCAGTACCCGTCTGCGGGGGGGCGGCTATGGCTACACCTTC

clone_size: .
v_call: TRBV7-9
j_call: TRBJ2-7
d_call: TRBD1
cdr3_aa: CASSAGTGRYEQYF
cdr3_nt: TGTGCCAGCAGCGCCGGGACAGGGAGGTACGAGCAGTACTTC

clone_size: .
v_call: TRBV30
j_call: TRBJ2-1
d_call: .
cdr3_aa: CAWASLRSSYNEQFF
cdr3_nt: TGTGCCTGGGCCAGCCTCCGCAGCTCCTACAATGAGCAGTTCTTC

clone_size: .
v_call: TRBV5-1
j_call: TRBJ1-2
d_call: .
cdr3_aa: CASSPSQAHGYTF
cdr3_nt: TGCGCCAGCAGCCCGTCACAGGCCCATGGCTACACCTTC

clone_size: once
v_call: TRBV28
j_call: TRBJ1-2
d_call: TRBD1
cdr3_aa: CASSTPSGTGGYGYTF
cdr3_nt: TGTGCCAGCAGTACACCCTCCGGGACAGGGGGCTATGGCTACACCTTC

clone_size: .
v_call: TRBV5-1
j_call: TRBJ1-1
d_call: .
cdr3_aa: CASSLGEQGTPEAFF
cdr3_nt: TGCGCCAGCAGCTTGGGGGAACAGGGTACCCCTGAAGCTTTCTTT

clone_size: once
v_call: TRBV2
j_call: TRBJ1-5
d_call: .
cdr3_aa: CASSEGGGQPQHF
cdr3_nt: TGTGCCAGCAGTGAAGGGGGCGGACAGCCCCAGCATTTT

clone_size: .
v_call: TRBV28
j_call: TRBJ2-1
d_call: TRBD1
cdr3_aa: CASTTWWAGGLNYSYNEQFF
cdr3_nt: TGTGCCAGCACTACTTGGTGGGCAGGGGGCCTAAACTACTCCTACAATGAGCAGTTCTTC